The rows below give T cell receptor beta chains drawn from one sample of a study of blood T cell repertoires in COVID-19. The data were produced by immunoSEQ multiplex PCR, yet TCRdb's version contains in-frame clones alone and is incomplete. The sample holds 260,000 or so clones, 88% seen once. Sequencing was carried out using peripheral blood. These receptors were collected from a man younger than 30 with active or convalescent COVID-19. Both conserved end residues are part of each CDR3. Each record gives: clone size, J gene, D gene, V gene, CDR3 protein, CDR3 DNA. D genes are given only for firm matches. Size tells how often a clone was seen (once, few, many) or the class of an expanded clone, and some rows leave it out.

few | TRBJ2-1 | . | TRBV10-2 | CASRRELWTPWNEQFF | TGCGCCAGCAGACGGGAGCTTTGGACACCTTGGAATGAGCAGTTCTTC
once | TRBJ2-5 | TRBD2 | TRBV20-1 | CSASGVAGGPRETQYF | TGCAGTGCTAGTGGGGTAGCGGGGGGGCCTAGGGAGACCCAGTACTTC
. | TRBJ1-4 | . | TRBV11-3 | CASSLGPDCRRLNEKLFF | TGTGCCAGCAGCTTAGGTCCGGACTGCCGGAGGTTGAATGAAAAACTGTTTTTT
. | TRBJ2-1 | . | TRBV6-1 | CASSEVSTSWGASNEQFF | TGTGCCAGCAGTGAAGTGTCCACTTCGTGGGGCGCGAGCAATGAGCAGTTCTTC
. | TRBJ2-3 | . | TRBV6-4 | CASTWRRGGRSDTQYF | TGTGCCAGCACCTGGCGAAGGGGGGGCCGATCGGATACGCAGTATTTT
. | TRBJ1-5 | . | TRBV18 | CASSPPGVRNQPQHF | TGTGCCAGCTCACCACCAGGGGTGCGCAATCAGCCCCAGCATTTT
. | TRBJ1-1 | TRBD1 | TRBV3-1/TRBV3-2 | CASSQPKNFRDRVCRTEAFF | TGTGCCAGCAGCCAACCGAAAAACTTCCGGGACAGGGTGTGCCGGACTGAAGCTTTCTTT
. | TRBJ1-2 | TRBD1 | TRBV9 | CASSEYDREAYGYTF | TGTGCCAGCAGCGAGTACGACAGGGAGGCCTATGGCTACACCTTC
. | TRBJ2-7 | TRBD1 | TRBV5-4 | CASRPRDRGYEQYF | TGTGCCAGCAGACCTCGGGACAGGGGCTACGAGCAGTACTTC
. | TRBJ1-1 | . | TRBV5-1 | CASSLQGMDTEAFF | TGCGCCAGCAGCTTGCAGGGGATGGACACTGAAGCTTTCTTT
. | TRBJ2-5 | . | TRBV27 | CASSSPTRGQETQYF | TGTGCCAGCAGTTCTCCCACCAGGGGTCAAGAGACCCAGTACTTC
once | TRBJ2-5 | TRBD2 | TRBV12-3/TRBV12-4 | CASNEGGETQYF | TGTGCCAGCAACGAGGGAGGGGAGACCCAGTACTTC
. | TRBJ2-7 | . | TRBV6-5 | CASRQGYLYEQYF | TGTGCCAGCAGGCAGGGGTATCTGTACGAGCAGTACTTC
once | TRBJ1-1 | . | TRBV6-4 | CASSGPDRWDTEAFF | TGTGCCAGCAGTGGCCCAGACAGGTGGGACACTGAAGCTTTCTTT
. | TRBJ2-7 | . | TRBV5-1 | CASSWETSYEQYF | TGCGCCAGCAGCTGGGAGACTAGTTACGAGCAGTACTTC
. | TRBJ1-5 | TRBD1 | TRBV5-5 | CASSSSGGSQPQHF | TGTGCCAGCAGCTCCTCAGGGGGTAGTCAGCCCCAGCATTTT
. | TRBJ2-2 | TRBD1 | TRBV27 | CASSTSGTGAFTGELFF | TGTGCCAGCAGTACCTCCGGGACAGGGGCCTTCACCGGGGAGCTGTTTTTT